The rows below give T cell receptor beta chains drawn from one sample of a study of vaccination and CD4 T cells after COVID-19. No antigen has been identified for these receptors. TCRdb passed the PCR reads through MiXCR, listing each CDR3 protein once. The sample includes 13,000 or so distinct CDR3 sequences, less than 45% of them seen just once. Source material: CD4+ T cells from blood, cultured in vitro. The receptors come from a human donor who had recovered from COVID-19. Both conserved end residues are part of each CDR3. Size is omitted from some rows. Given values are once, few, many or a class for expanded clones.

V | size | CDR3
TRBV19 | NA | CASSIEGSSGANVLTF
TRBV2 | few | CASRTGSTYGYTF
TRBV2 | few | CASSVENYGYTF
TRBV2 | NA | CASSPFQFF
TRBV12-3/TRBV12-4 | few | CASSSPGTEGGYGYTF
TRBV5-1 | NA | CASSLVGRGDGYTF
TRBV2 | few | CASSNRYTEAFF
TRBV20-1 | NA | CSAQGGVPTDTQYF
TRBV9 | NA | CASSPRTGNTEAFF
TRBV11-2 | NA | CASNSWPIYF
TRBV14 | few | CASSQTRDVSYEQYF
TRBV20-1 | NA | CSARQGITEAFF
TRBV19 | NA | CASSTIYRAVSSGANVLTF
TRBV12-3/TRBV12-4 | NA | CASSPGQGAYYGYTF
TRBV30 | NA | CAWSGPGQGELFF
TRBV25-1 | few | CASLQTGRNTEAFF
TRBV7-9 | NA | CASSLGAGLLETQYF
TRBV5-1 | NA | CASSLLPGGGAYGYTF
TRBV6-1 | NA | CASTLPGTGPTDTQYF
TRBV24-1 | NA | CATSDGGLAVNTGELFF
TRBV20-1 | NA | CSAKKTGGYLNTGELFF
TRBV20-1 | NA | CSAKRTGPNEKLFF
TRBV29-1 | NA | CSVDPGQGSKVETQYF
TRBV19 | few | CASSIMDRGGYTF
TRBV6-1 | few | CASSETVPIIYGYTF
TRBV5-1 | NA | CASSLEFRTGVHYEQYF
TRBV6-5 | few | CASSYSASLNTEAFF
TRBV2 | NA | CASRRELSNLETQYF
TRBV20-1 | once | CSVLGLAGDYEQYF
TRBV7-2 | few | CASSLDLRQASGYNSPLHF
TRBV27 | NA | CASRTIRGVSYNEQFF
TRBV29-1 | few | CSAKGQGGFSEAFF
TRBV19 | NA | CASSLRRVRTGELFF
TRBV24-1 | few | CATSDFLRAYGYTF
TRBV12-3/TRBV12-4 | NA | CASSQQLGTGGSYEQYF
TRBV5-6 | NA | CATNLLAGGYVTQYF
TRBV7-6 | few | CASSLGTSRKYNEQFF
TRBV7-8 | few | CASSPRDRDYGYTF
TRBV11-2 | NA | CASSLLGTYQGRTGELFF
TRBV24-1 | NA | CAASGGQEPEAFF
TRBV3-1 | NA | CASSAGQTSSPLHF
TRBV12-3/TRBV12-4 | NA | CASSWEETGGLPQHF
TRBV29-1 | NA | CSVAASSGNTIYF
TRBV6-5 | NA | CASSYRGGQMNTEAFF
TRBV15 | NA | CAASRHSQPQHF
TRBV6-1 | NA | CASTRSGGSYNSPLHF
TRBV12-3/TRBV12-4 | few | CASRGFSYGYTF
TRBV7-2 | few | CASSANRGNQPQHF
TRBV12-5 | few | CASGPSSIQPQHF
TRBV10-3 | few | CAISEGLAGPRETQYF
TRBV19 | few | CASSRASGGSTDTQYF
TRBV12-3/TRBV12-4 | NA | CASSSQGGQGAAEAFF
TRBV20-1 | few | CSARDPGTDTQYF
TRBV7-2 | NA | CASSVGTGVYEQYF
TRBV30 | few | CAWSGWGGETQYF
TRBV6-5 | NA | CASSYSAGRPQETQYF